Detailed here is one TCR beta chain. V gave up 5 bases and J gave up 4 bases, with 8 bases separating them. Germline loops: CDR1 SNHLY, CDR2 FYNNEI. The CDR3 has 12 residues. The data stem from a study of blood T cell repertoires in COVID-19. Data came from immunoSEQ multiplex PCR; TCRdb stores just in-frame clones and leaves some out. This table holds around 250,000 clones, under 85% found once. The J gene is TRBJ2-5, the V gene TRBV2; D call uncertain. Sequenced: peripheral blood. This clonotype originated in a man aged 25-45 years who had recovered from COVID-19. The CDR3 region has the DNA TGTGCCAGCAGTTCCCTCCTAGAGACCCAGTACTTC. Its protein product is CASSSLLETQYF.